Presented here are 7 T cell receptor beta chains from one specimen sequenced in a study of CD8 T cells in ankylosing spondylitis. TCRdb independently ran MiXCR on the 5' RACE reads; one entry per CDR3 protein. The table lists about 130,000 distinct CDR3 sequences, roughly 9% of them singletons. The sequencing sample was made of blood, either unsorted or a sorted T cell fraction (not recorded which). The origin of the receptors is a male donor with ankylosing spondylitis or in good health (not recorded which).

This clonotype has more than one count but fewer than ten. A much larger clone is a single base away; this may be a read error. This chain uses TRBV12-3 or TRBV12-4 with TRBJ2-5; D tentatively reads TRBD1 or TRBD2 (6 bases each). This CDR3 has 13 amino acids. The CDR3 region is CASRGGGSETHYF. In DNA, the CDR3 is TGTGCCAGCAGGGGGGGCGGTTCAGAGACCCATTACTTC.

This clonotype was counted between two and nine times. The chain has TRBV28 and TRBJ2-2; weak D call: TRBD2 (5 bases). CDR3 length: 16 residues. The germline gives CDR1 MDHEN, CDR2 SYDVKM. Trimming left V 7 bases short and J 1 base short, with 16 bases between. CDR3 sequence (DNA): TGTGCCAGCACCTCCGCTGGCAGCGGGAACACCGGGGAGCTGTTTTTT. It translates to CASTSAGSGNTGELFF. Full variable domain (outside the CDR3, taken from reference TRBV28 and TRBJ2-2): DVKVTQSSRYLVKRTGEKVFLECVQDMDHENMFWYRQDPGLGLRLIYFSYDVKMKEKGDIPEGYSVSREKKERFSLILESASTNQTSMYLCASTSAGSGNTGELFFGEGSRLTVL.

This clonotype was counted at least ten times. The rearrangement uses TRBV4-3 and TRBJ1-1, with unresolved D. Germline-derived CDR1 and CDR2 are LGHNA and YSLEER. CDR3 size: 13 residues. Trimming took off 4 bases at V and 4 bases at J, with 10 bases between the two ends. CDR3 sequence: CASSPGRGTEAFF. The CDR3 DNA reads TGCGCCAGCAGCCCAGGACGGGGCACTGAAGCTTTCTTT.

In its sample, this clonotype was seen many times. The V call is TRBV29-1, the J call TRBJ2-5, with no clear D. The CDR3 runs to 15 residues. Germline CDR1 and CDR2: SQVTM and ANQGSEA. V was trimmed by 2 bases and J by 5 bases, leaving 18 bases between them. CDR3 residues: CSVEFGWKPGETQYF. The CDR3 region has the DNA TGCAGCGTTGAATTCGGGTGGAAACCGGGCGAGACCCAGTACTTC.

This clonotype was counted many times. The chain uses TRBV28 and TRBJ2-1; 10 nucleotides line up with TRBD2. Trimming removed 4 bases from V and 7 bases from J; junction bases left unmatched: 10. Germline V gene lookup returns CDR1 MDHEN and CDR2 SYDVKM. The CDR3 is made up of 16 amino acids. The CDR3 loop is CASSSPGSGRINEQFF. CDR3 coding DNA: TGTGCCAGCAGTTCCCCGGGTAGCGGGAGGATTAATGAGCAGTTCTTC.

Ten or more counts support this clonotype. This chain uses TRBV20-1 with TRBJ2-7; TRBD2 agrees at 8 bases. V was clipped by 6 bases and J by 0 bases; unmatched bases: 7. CDR1 and CDR2 (germline): DFQATT, SNEGSKA (reference sequence). The CDR3 totals 14 residues. This CDR3 is CSAKPGLDSYEQYF. CDR3 DNA: TGCAGTGCCAAACCGGGACTAGACTCCTACGAGCAGTACTTC.

This clonotype was counted between two and nine times. The V gene is TRBV4-3, the J gene TRBJ2-3; 16 bases are shared with TRBD2. This CDR3 has 18 amino acids. V shed 2 bases, J shed 4 bases, and the junction held 6 bases outside the gene matches. CDR1 is LGHNA, CDR2 YSLEER, per germline. The DNA for the CDR3 is TGCGCCAGCAGCCAATTCTCGGGACTAGCGGGAGGGGCAGATACGCAGTATTTT. Its translation is CASSQFSGLAGGADTQYF.